Presented here are 15 T cell receptor beta chains from one specimen sequenced in a study of response to subunit inactivated influenza vaccine. Via MiXCR, TCRdb re-called the RT-PCR reads, giving one row per CDR3 protein. This sample has 430,000 or so distinct CDR3 sequences; about 10% occur once, and the top ten carry approximately 12%. Sequencing was performed on PBMCs from blood, taken more than 35 days after vaccination. The source is a man aged 45 to 65 who received an inactivated influenza vaccine.

In its sample, this clonotype was seen a few times. The V gene is TRBV20-1, the J gene TRBJ2-5; D not resolved. The germline V gene has CDR1 DFQATT and CDR2 SNEGSKA (reference sequence). CDR3 size: 14 residues. V gave up 4 bases and J gave up 0 bases, with 12 bases separating them. The CDR3 loop reads CSANAGYHQETQYF. CDR3 DNA sequence: TGCAGTGCTAACGCCGGGTACCACCAAGAGACCCAGTACTTC.

About this clonotype itself: One end of the junction does not line up with germline, which may come from a read error. CDR3 nucleotides: TGTGCCAGCAGCTCAGCAAACCGGGCGTCATCCGGTGAGCTGTTTTTT. This sequence encodes CASSSANRASSGELFF. This sequence joins TRBV7-2 and TRBJ2-2; D is unclear. Germline V gives CDR1 SGHTA, CDR2 FQGNSA. The CDR3 has 16 amino acids.

This clonotype was picked up many times. This chain connects TRBV7-9 to TRBJ2-5, with a possible D match to TRBD1 (6 bases). V was trimmed by 4 bases and J by 5 bases, leaving 14 bases between them. The CDR3 is 14 residues long. The germline gives CDR1 SEHNR, CDR2 FQNEAQ (reference sequence). CDR3 nucleotides: TGTGCCAGCAGCTCTACTCAGGGGCGGGAGACCCAGTACTTC. Amino acid sequence: CASSSTQGRETQYF.

This clonotype was counted ten times or more. The rearrangement links TRBV28 to TRBJ2-2, with TRBD2 matching over 9 bases. J gave up 5 bases and V 8 bases, and 9 bases lay outside the gene matches. In germline, CDR1 is MDHEN, CDR2 SYDVKM. This CDR3 has 15 residues. CDR3 coding DNA: TGTGCCAGCTCGCGTATAGCGGGGGTGACCGGGGAGCTGTTTTTT. Translating it yields CASSRIAGVTGELFF.

This clonotype has only a few counts. The chain joins TRBV7-2 to TRBJ2-3; possibly TRBD1 for D (6 bases). V was clipped by 1 base and J by 1 base, with 9 bases between them. CDR3 length equals 15 residues. CDR1 is SGHTA, CDR2 FQGNSA, per germline. CDR3 sequence (DNA): TGTGCCAGCAGCTTAGGGGGGCATCGCACAGATACGCAGTATTTT. This sequence encodes CASSLGGHRTDTQYF.

This clonotype has only a few counts. The V call is TRBV6-2 or TRBV6-3, the J call TRBJ1-6; D is unclear. This CDR3 spans 15 amino acids. V gave up 6 bases and J gave up 6 bases, with 15 bases separating them. From germline, CDR1 is MNHEY and CDR2 SVGEGT. Here the CDR3 reads CASRTGSRGNSPLHF. The DNA for the CDR3 is TGTGCCAGCAGAACCGGTTCCCGCGGTAATTCACCCCTCCACTTT.

This clonotype has ten or more counts. V and J are TRBV7-6 and TRBJ2-2; possible D gene TRBD1, 6 bases. The V and J ends lost 5 bases and 0 bases respectively, with 13 bases between them. Per the germline V gene, CDR1 is SGHVS and CDR2 is FNYEAQ. The CDR3 covers 16 residues. The CDR3 DNA is TGTGCCAGCAGCATGGGACACATCTCGAACACCGGGGAGCTGTTTTTT. Encoded protein: CASSMGHISNTGELFF.

This clonotype was picked up many times. The chain uses TRBV7-2 and TRBJ1-2; weak D call: TRBD1 (5 bases). The CDR3 covers 15 residues. The ends were cut back, 3 bases at V and 4 bases at J, with 15 bases in the middle. Germline lookup yields CDR1 SGHTA and CDR2 FQGNSA. This CDR3 reads CASSFLEGRSYGYTF. The CDR3 DNA follows: TGTGCCAGCAGCTTCTTAGAGGGACGGAGCTATGGCTACACCTTC.

The CDR3 region has the DNA TGCGCCAGCAGCCAAGAACGGGATAGCGGGGGATACTACGAGCAGTACTTC. It codes for CASSQERDSGGYYEQYF. The chain joins TRBV4-3 to TRBJ2-7, with TRBD2 identical over 9 bases. Trimming cost V 0 bases and J 3 bases; bases outside gene matches: 9. Germline assignment: CDR1 LGHNA and CDR2 YSLEER. The CDR3 is 17 amino acids.

The V call is TRBV30, the J call TRBJ1-4; D gene ambiguous. Trimming removed 1 base from V and 7 bases from J, with 10 bases in between. This CDR3 is 13 amino acids long. CDR1 is GTSNPN and CDR2 is SVGIG in the germline V gene (reference sequence). The DNA for the CDR3 is TGTGCCTGGAGTGATGGCCTGACTGAAAAACTGTTTTTT. This gives the protein CAWSDGLTEKLFF.

The V call is TRBV6-6, the J call TRBJ1-6; D might be TRBD1 (5 bases). V lost 10 bases and J 7 bases, leaving 14 bases between the germline ends. The length of the CDR3 is 13 residues. Per germline, CDR1 MNHNY and CDR2 SVGAGI (reference sequence). The CDR3 loop is CATEQEYNSPLHF. The CDR3 coding sequence is TGTGCCACTGAACAGGAGTACAATTCACCCCTCCACTTT.

The table lists this clonotype with many counts. The rearrangement joins TRBV6-2 or TRBV6-3 to TRBJ2-2; TRBD2 matches at 7 bases. The germline gives CDR1 MNHEY, CDR2 SVGEGT. The J segment lost 0 bases and the V segment lost 4 bases, leaving 5 bases of the junction unmatched. The CDR3 contains 16 residues. In DNA form, the CDR3 reads TGTGCCAGCAGTTCCCCCAGCGGGGCGAACACCGGGGAGCTGTTTTTT. Translation: CASSSPSGANTGELFF.

This clonotype was counted between two and nine times. The V gene is TRBV7-8, the J gene TRBJ2-2; D uncertain. The V gene lost 5 bases and the J gene lost 2 bases, with 6 bases spanning the gap. The length of the CDR3 is 13 residues. The germline gives CDR1 SGHVS, CDR2 FQNEAQ. CDR3 sequence (DNA): TGTGCCAGCAGCATAAGAAACACCGGGGAGCTGTTTTTT. Translated, it gives CASSIRNTGELFF.

The table lists this clonotype with many counts. The V call is TRBV12-3 or TRBV12-4, the J call TRBJ2-2; D is uncertain. The CDR3 totals 14 residues. The ends were cut back, 5 bases at V and 2 bases at J, with 9 bases in the middle. The CDR3: CASSPNVNTGELFF. The CDR3 DNA follows: TGTGCCAGCAGTCCCAACGTCAACACCGGGGAGCTGTTTTTT.

This clonotype was seen more than once but under ten times. This chain connects TRBV12-3 or TRBV12-4 to TRBJ2-1; D is unclear. CDR3 length equals 12 residues. Deletions cut 8 bases from V and 8 bases from J, with 13 bases between. CDR3 residues: CASAPIVDEQFF. The CDR3 DNA sequence: TGTGCCAGCGCCCCGATAGTAGATGAGCAGTTCTTC.